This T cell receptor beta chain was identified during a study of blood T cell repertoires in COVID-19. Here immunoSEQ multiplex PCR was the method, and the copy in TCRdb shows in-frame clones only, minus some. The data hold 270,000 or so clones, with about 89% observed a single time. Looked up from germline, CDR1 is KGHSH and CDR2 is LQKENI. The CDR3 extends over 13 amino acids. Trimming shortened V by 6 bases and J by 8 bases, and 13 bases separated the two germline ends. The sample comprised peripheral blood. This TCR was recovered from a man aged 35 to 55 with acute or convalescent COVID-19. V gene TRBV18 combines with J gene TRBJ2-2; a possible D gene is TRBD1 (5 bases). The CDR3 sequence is CASSGQADGELFF. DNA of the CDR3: TGTGCCAGCTCGGGGCAAGCCGATGGGGAGCTGTTTTTT.